This entry is about one T cell receptor beta chain. The antigen is unknown. These data belong to a study of a mutant IDH1 vaccine in newly diagnosed glioma. Study as a whole: The vaccination schedule gave patients eight doses in weeks 1, 3, 5, 7, 11, 15, 19 and 23. Therapy received beforehand was radiotherapy, temozolomide, or both, with most patients given both. Overall study results and limits: Seemingly, top peripheral T cell clonotype changes bore no relation to pseudoprogression.

Time point given: week 5, during vaccination. It was 300 ug of mutant IDH1 20-mer peptide that made up each vaccine dose, given with topical imiquimod. This table comes from immunoSEQ multiplex PCR, and its TCRdb copy is limited to in-frame clones, with some not included. In the table there are 32,000 or so clones, roughly 87% of which are singletons. Between the trimmed V and J ends, which lost 1 base and 4 bases, there was a span of 13 bases. CDR1 is MDHEN, CDR2 SYDVKM, per germline. This CDR3 is 15 amino acids long. Sequenced material: peripheral blood mononuclear cells (PBMCs), taken from a glioma patient whose treatment included an IDH1 peptide vaccine. This clonotype was sampled from a woman aged 40 to 49 with glioma. Some clones in this sample may be carry-over from other donors' samples. The V call is TRBV28, the J call TRBJ1-2; D is possibly TRBD1 (5 bases). The CDR3 region has the DNA TGTGCCAGCAGTTTATCGGGAGGGGCCGGCTATGGCTACACCTTC. This encodes CASSLSGGAGYGYTF.